This entry concerns a single T cell receptor (beta chain). Its antigen is currently unknown. Primers included in the PCR were 60 Vbeta and 13 Jbeta primers. Original processing methods: Among the unique TCR beta chains that a later analysis counted, about 79 million in all, 9.5 million to 11 million were shared. The method was immunoSEQ multiplex PCR; TCRdb's version includes in-frame clones alone and lacks a portion of them. D and trimming come from the DNA, and the V and J calls and clone size come from that table. The table has just over 150,000 clones, 70% to 90% seen once; the top ten hold approximately 2%. The sample originates from a study of cytomegalovirus exposure and HLA in healthy donors. Findings and limits, study-wide: Specificity of three CMV-associated chains for CMV antigens was verified in vitro. Immune exposure information available was restricted to CMV serostatus. Later on, analysis showed that most CMV-associated TCR beta chains appeared to be HLA-restricted.

This CDR3 has 14 residues. Germline V gene sequence: CDR1 SQVTM, CDR2 ANQGSEA. V lost 6 bases to trimming and J lost 3 bases, with 18 bases between them. The receptor's source is a young man in good health and CMV-seropositive. Sequenced input: PBMCs. The chain has TRBV29-1 and TRBJ2-7; D gene ambiguous. The CDR3 DNA reads as TGCAGCGTCGCCGACACCCAGTATCACTACGAGCAGTACTTC. It encodes CSVADTQYHYEQYF.